A single sample gave rise to the 28 T cell receptor beta chains below, sequenced in a study of T cell repertoires in cytomegalovirus infection. From the reads, TCRdb called clonotypes with MiXCR, one entry per CDR3 protein. The table includes some 300,000 distinct CDR3 sequences, about a sixth detected once. The source material was PBMCs. The receptors were sampled from a human donor in good health (CMV status not recorded). Some clones in this sample may be carry-over from other donors' samples.

Many counts were recorded for this clonotype. This sequence joins TRBV6-2 or TRBV6-3 and TRBJ2-1; weak D call: TRBD2 (5 bases). CDR3 length: 17 residues. Per germline, CDR1 MNHEY and CDR2 SVGEGT. Trimming removed 7 bases from V and 7 bases from J, with 26 bases in between. As DNA, the CDR3 is TGTGCCAGCACCTATCTTTCTACTAGAGAGAAGGGAAATGAGCAGTTCTTC. As protein: CASTYLSTREKGNEQFF.

The table lists this clonotype with many counts. The J gene is TRBJ2-7, the V gene TRBV29-1; tentatively, D is TRBD1 (5 bases). CDR1 and CDR2 from the germline V gene are SQVTM and ANQGSEA. The V end lost 4 bases, the J end lost 3 bases, and 13 bases lay between the germline ends. The CDR3 length is 13 residues. The CDR3 protein is CSVVSLGLYEQYF. The CDR3 nucleotides are TGCAGCGTTGTTTCCTTGGGGCTCTACGAGCAGTACTTC.

This clonotype was seen many times. This sequence joins TRBV2 and TRBJ2-6; D ambiguous. V dropped 7 bases and J dropped 0 bases, with 7 bases sitting between them. CDR3 length: 14 amino acids. From germline, CDR1 is SNHLY and CDR2 FYNNEI. CDR3 DNA sequence: TGTGCCAGCAATCCCGACTCTGGGGCCAACGTCCTGACTTTC. Residues: CASNPDSGANVLTF.

This clonotype was observed a handful of times. V and J are TRBV20-1 and TRBJ2-5; the match to TRBD1 covers 8 bases. CDR3 size: 15 residues. Germline CDR1 and CDR2: DFQATT and SNEGSKA (reference sequence). Losses at the gene ends were 4 bases for V and 5 bases for J; bases not matched to a gene: 12. DNA of the CDR3: TGCAGTGCTAATCCCCCCGACAGGGGAGTTGAGACCCAGTACTTC. It encodes CSANPPDRGVETQYF.

This clonotype was detected ten times or more. The chain combines TRBV28 with TRBJ1-1, with D perhaps TRBD1 (5 bases). This CDR3 spans 12 amino acids. Trimming removed 3 bases from V and 7 bases from J, with 9 bases in between. The germline gives CDR1 MDHEN, CDR2 SYDVKM. The CDR3 region is CASSFAGYEAFF. As DNA, the CDR3 is TGTGCCAGCAGTTTTGCAGGGTATGAAGCTTTCTTT.

This clonotype was recorded many times. V is TRBV12-3 or TRBV12-4 and J is TRBJ1-4, with TRBD1 identical over 9 bases. Trimming at V came to 1 base and at J to 7 bases, leaving 10 bases not matched to a gene. This CDR3 contains 17 residues. The CDR3 DNA follows: TGTGCCAGCAGTTTAGTTCGGACAGGGGTACTCGGTGAAAAACTGTTTTTT. Its protein product is CASSLVRTGVLGEKLFF.

This sequence joins TRBV20-1 and TRBJ1-2; TRBD1 is a possible D gene (6 bases). This CDR3 spans 12 amino acids. V was cut by 5 bases and J by 4 bases, with 11 bases left in between. Germline CDR1 reads DFQATT; CDR2 reads SNEGSKA (reference sequence). CDR3 nucleotide sequence: TGCAGTGCTTCTACAGGGACCTATGGCTACACCTTC. It is translated as CSASTGTYGYTF.

Ten or more counts support this clonotype. The rearrangement uses TRBV7-9 and TRBJ1-5, with D tentatively TRBD1 (6 bases). The CDR3 length is 11 residues. Looked up from germline, CDR1 is SEHNR and CDR2 is FQNEAQ (reference sequence). CDR3 in DNA: TGTGCTAAAGGGGGGGGTCAGCCCCAGCATTTT. Its translation: CAKGGGQPQHF.

This clonotype appeared a few times. The chain employs TRBV7-6 and TRBJ2-2, with 8 nucleotides matching TRBD2. The CDR3 covers 17 residues. Trimming cost V 5 bases and J 0 bases; bases outside gene matches: 8. CDR1 is SGHVS and CDR2 is FNYEAQ in the germline V gene. CDR3 in DNA: TGTGCCAGCAGCACACGACTCGGGGGGGCGAACACCGGGGAGCTGTTTTTT. As protein: CASSTRLGGANTGELFF.

The rearrangement links TRBV4-1 to TRBJ1-1, with TRBD1 matching 7 bases. Trimming cost V 1 base and J 6 bases; bases outside gene matches: 5. The V gene's germline CDR1 is MGHRA and CDR2 YSYEKL. This CDR3 is 14 amino acids long. The CDR3 sequence is CASSQGSGGPEAFF. CDR3 in DNA: TGCGCCAGCAGCCAAGGGTCAGGGGGACCTGAAGCTTTCTTT.

This clonotype occurred many times. The chain combines TRBV11-2 with TRBJ2-7; no reliable D call. V was shortened by 1 base and J by 4 bases, with 11 bases between the two germline ends. Germline V lookup: CDR1 SGHAT, CDR2 FQNNGV. The CDR3 is 14 amino acids. The CDR3 loop reads CASSLGTLPYEQYF. The CDR3 nucleotides are TGTGCCAGCAGCTTAGGCACATTGCCGTACGAGCAGTACTTC.

The chain uses TRBV3-1 and TRBJ2-1, with unresolved D. The CDR3 sequence is 11 residues long. Per germline, CDR1 LGHDT and CDR2 YNNKEL (reference sequence). Trimming stripped 6 bases from V and 4 bases from J, with 4 bases between. The DNA of the CDR3 is TGTGCCAGCAGGATGTACAATGAGCAGTTCTTC. It yields the protein CASRMYNEQFF.

This clonotype was detected many times. The rearrangement links TRBV7-8 to TRBJ2-1; TRBD2 might be the D (6 bases). The length of the CDR3 is 16 residues. Germline CDR1 SGHVS, CDR2 FQNEAQ. Trimming took 0 bases from V and 5 from J, leaving 14 bases between them. The CDR3 region has the DNA TGTGCCAGCAGCTTAGCCGGGGGTATTGAACACAATGAGCAGTTCTTC. Protein sequence: CASSLAGGIEHNEQFF.

This clonotype was seen at least ten times. The V gene is TRBV6-1, the J gene TRBJ2-7, with D maybe TRBD2 (6 bases). Germline CDR1 MNHNS, CDR2 SASEGT. Trimming took off 6 bases at V and 0 bases at J, with 21 bases between the two ends. The CDR3 consists of 17 residues. CDR3 amino acids: CASRREASPSSSYEQYF. The CDR3 nucleotides read TGTGCCAGCAGAAGGGAGGCCTCCCCGAGTTCCTCCTACGAGCAGTACTTC.

This clonotype was detected only a few times. CDR3 protein: CASSHRTGRWYDTGELFF. Here the CDR3 DNA reads TGTGCCAGCAGCCATCGGACAGGGCGTTGGTACGACACCGGGGAGCTGTTTTTT. The V gene is TRBV3-1, the J gene TRBJ2-2; 8 bases line up with TRBD1. The CDR3 has 18 amino acids. CDR1 LGHDT and CDR2 YNNKEL come from the germline V gene (reference sequence). Trimming took 3 bases from V and 3 from J; bases not matched to a gene: 12.

CDR3 sequence: CSAPRGGAGETQYF. CDR3 nucleotides: TGCAGTGCTCCTAGGGGGGGGGCGGGGGAGACCCAGTACTTC. This chain connects TRBV20-1 to TRBJ2-5; weak D call: TRBD2 (7 bases). This CDR3 region has 14 residues. V was trimmed by 5 bases and J by 5 bases, leaving 18 bases between them. The germline CDR1 and CDR2 sequences are DFQATT and SNEGSKA (reference sequence).

This clonotype was picked up many times. The chain is built from TRBV4-1 and TRBJ2-7; D ambiguous. The length of the CDR3 is 13 residues. CDR1 is MGHRA, CDR2 YSYEKL, per germline. V was trimmed by 1 base and J by 1 base, leaving 5 bases between them. The CDR3 loop is CASSQVPSYEQYF. CDR3 DNA: TGCGCCAGCAGCCAAGTGCCTTCCTACGAGCAGTACTTC.

This clonotype was observed a few times. The rearrangement joins TRBV5-6 to TRBJ2-3, with a weak D call TRBD1 (5 bases). This CDR3 contains 17 residues. Deletions cut 4 bases from V and 2 bases from J, with 20 bases between. Germline lookup yields CDR1 SGHDT and CDR2 YYEEEE. CDR3 nucleotides: TGTGCCAGCAGCATACGTTTAAGGGGCTGGGACACAGATACGCAGTATTTT. It is translated as CASSIRLRGWDTDTQYF.

The J gene is TRBJ2-7, the V gene TRBV15; D is unclear. The germline V gene has CDR1 LNHNV and CDR2 YYDKDF (reference sequence). Trimming took 5 bases from V and 1 from J, leaving 15 bases between them. The CDR3 sequence is 15 residues long. The DNA of the CDR3 is TGTGCCACCAGCGCGGACGGTACCCCTTCCTACGAGCAGTACTTC. Translated, it gives CATSADGTPSYEQYF.

The rearrangement joins TRBV20-1 to TRBJ1-1; a possible D gene is TRBD1 (6 bases). Germline-derived CDR1 and CDR2 are DFQATT and SNEGSKA (reference sequence). V lost 0 bases and J lost 1, with 18 bases in between. CDR3 size: 17 residues. The CDR3 loop is CSARDQPGRGANTEAFF. CDR3 nucleotides: TGCAGTGCTAGAGATCAACCCGGTCGGGGGGCGAACACTGAAGCTTTCTTT.

At least ten counts were recorded for this clonotype. The CDR3 region is CASSISRANYGYTF. In DNA, the CDR3 is TGTGCCAGCAGCATCTCCAGAGCTAACTATGGCTACACCTTC. The rearrangement joins TRBV11-2 to TRBJ1-2; D gene uncertain. CDR1 is SGHAT and CDR2 is FQNNGV in the germline V gene. V gave up 5 bases and J gave up 0 bases, with 10 bases separating them. This CDR3 contains 14 residues.

V and J are TRBV28 and TRBJ2-1; 12 bases align to TRBD2. Per germline, CDR1 MDHEN and CDR2 SYDVKM. The CDR3 has 19 amino acids. The J segment lost 0 bases and the V segment lost 2 bases, leaving 8 bases of the junction unmatched. CDR3 in DNA: TGTGCCAGCAGTTTAGGCTCTAGCGGGGGGGTTAGCTCCTACAATGAGCAGTTCTTC. Encoded protein: CASSLGSSGGVSSYNEQFF.

Only a few counts were recorded for this clonotype. J is TRBJ2-3 and V is TRBV20-1; 8 positions agree with TRBD2. V lost 0 bases to trimming and J lost 6 bases; unmatched junction nucleotides: 8. The germline CDR1 and CDR2 sequences are DFQATT and SNEGSKA (reference sequence). The CDR3 totals 15 residues. CDR3 bases: TGCAGTGCTAGAGAAAACGGGGGGGCCTCGGATACGCAGTATTTT. Its protein is CSARENGGASDTQYF.

This clonotype was recorded many times. The V gene is TRBV12-3 or TRBV12-4, the J gene TRBJ1-5; 11 bases match TRBD1. V gave up 6 bases and J gave up 6 bases; unmatched junction bases: 7. The CDR3 loop spans 15 amino acids. The CDR3 bases are TGTGCCAGCAGCCTAGGGACAGGGGGAGGTCAGCCCCAGCATTTT. It codes for CASSLGTGGGQPQHF.

The gene calls are TRBV19 and TRBJ2-5, with D possibly TRBD2 on 5 matching bases. CDR3 length equals 13 residues. V was trimmed by 3 bases and J by 4 bases, leaving 9 bases between them. The V gene's germline CDR1 is LNHDA and CDR2 SQIVND (reference sequence). The CDR3 DNA follows: TGTGCCAGTAGTATCCGGGAAAGAGAGACCCAGTACTTC. It codes for CASSIRERETQYF. The full variable domain, rest sourced from reference TRBV19 and TRBJ2-5, is DGGITQSPKYLFRKEGQNVTLSCEQNLNHDAMYWYRQDPGQGLRLIYYSQIVNDFQKGDIAEGYSVSREKKESFPLTVTSAQKNPTAFYLCASSIRERETQYFGPGTRLLVL.

The chain carries TRBV11-2 and TRBJ2-1; D unclear. The germline V and J ends were trimmed by 2 bases and 13 bases, with 15 bases remaining between them. Germline V gene sequence: CDR1 SGHAT, CDR2 FQNNGV. The CDR3 length is 13 residues. The CDR3 DNA reads TGTGCCAGCAGCTTAACTTTTCGGATAGGCCAGTTCTTC. Amino acids: CASSLTFRIGQFF.

The chain links TRBV15 to TRBJ2-7, with unresolved D. The CDR3 contains 13 residues. The germline gives CDR1 LNHNV, CDR2 YYDKDF (reference sequence). Trimming shortened V by 0 bases and J by 6 bases, and 9 bases separated the two germline ends. CDR3 sequence: CATSRDRHTEQYF. CDR3 DNA sequence: TGTGCCACCAGCAGAGATAGGCATACCGAGCAGTACTTC.

The chain is built from TRBV28 and TRBJ1-1, with 8 bases fitting TRBD1. From germline, CDR1 is MDHEN and CDR2 SYDVKM. V lost 2 bases to trimming and J lost 4 bases; unmatched junction nucleotides: 3. CDR3 length: 14 residues. CDR3 nucleotides: TGTGCCAGCAGTTTAGGGGACAGGCCCACTGAAGCTTTCTTT. Residues: CASSLGDRPTEAFF.